The present T cell receptor beta chain was sequenced within a study of T cell changes during pregnancy in multiple sclerosis. V was clipped by 4 bases and J by 1 base; unmatched bases: 12. There are 17 residues in the CDR3. Germline assignment: CDR1 MRHNA and CDR2 SNTAGT. Sequencing used immunoSEQ multiplex PCR; TCRdb keeps in-frame clones, though not all of them. Among 85,000 to 100,000 clones, approximately 92% were seen once, and the ten largest hold more than 2.5%. The source material was peripheral blood, sampled in the first trimester of pregnancy. V gene TRBV6-4 combines with J gene TRBJ2-7, with TRBD2 matching 8 bases. This sequence was found in a female donor with multiple sclerosis, enrolled in a pregnancy study. The CDR3 nucleotides are TGTGCCAGCAGTGCGCCATCAGGGGCGGGAGGTTCCTACGAGCAGTACTTC. It encodes CASSAPSGAGGSYEQYF.